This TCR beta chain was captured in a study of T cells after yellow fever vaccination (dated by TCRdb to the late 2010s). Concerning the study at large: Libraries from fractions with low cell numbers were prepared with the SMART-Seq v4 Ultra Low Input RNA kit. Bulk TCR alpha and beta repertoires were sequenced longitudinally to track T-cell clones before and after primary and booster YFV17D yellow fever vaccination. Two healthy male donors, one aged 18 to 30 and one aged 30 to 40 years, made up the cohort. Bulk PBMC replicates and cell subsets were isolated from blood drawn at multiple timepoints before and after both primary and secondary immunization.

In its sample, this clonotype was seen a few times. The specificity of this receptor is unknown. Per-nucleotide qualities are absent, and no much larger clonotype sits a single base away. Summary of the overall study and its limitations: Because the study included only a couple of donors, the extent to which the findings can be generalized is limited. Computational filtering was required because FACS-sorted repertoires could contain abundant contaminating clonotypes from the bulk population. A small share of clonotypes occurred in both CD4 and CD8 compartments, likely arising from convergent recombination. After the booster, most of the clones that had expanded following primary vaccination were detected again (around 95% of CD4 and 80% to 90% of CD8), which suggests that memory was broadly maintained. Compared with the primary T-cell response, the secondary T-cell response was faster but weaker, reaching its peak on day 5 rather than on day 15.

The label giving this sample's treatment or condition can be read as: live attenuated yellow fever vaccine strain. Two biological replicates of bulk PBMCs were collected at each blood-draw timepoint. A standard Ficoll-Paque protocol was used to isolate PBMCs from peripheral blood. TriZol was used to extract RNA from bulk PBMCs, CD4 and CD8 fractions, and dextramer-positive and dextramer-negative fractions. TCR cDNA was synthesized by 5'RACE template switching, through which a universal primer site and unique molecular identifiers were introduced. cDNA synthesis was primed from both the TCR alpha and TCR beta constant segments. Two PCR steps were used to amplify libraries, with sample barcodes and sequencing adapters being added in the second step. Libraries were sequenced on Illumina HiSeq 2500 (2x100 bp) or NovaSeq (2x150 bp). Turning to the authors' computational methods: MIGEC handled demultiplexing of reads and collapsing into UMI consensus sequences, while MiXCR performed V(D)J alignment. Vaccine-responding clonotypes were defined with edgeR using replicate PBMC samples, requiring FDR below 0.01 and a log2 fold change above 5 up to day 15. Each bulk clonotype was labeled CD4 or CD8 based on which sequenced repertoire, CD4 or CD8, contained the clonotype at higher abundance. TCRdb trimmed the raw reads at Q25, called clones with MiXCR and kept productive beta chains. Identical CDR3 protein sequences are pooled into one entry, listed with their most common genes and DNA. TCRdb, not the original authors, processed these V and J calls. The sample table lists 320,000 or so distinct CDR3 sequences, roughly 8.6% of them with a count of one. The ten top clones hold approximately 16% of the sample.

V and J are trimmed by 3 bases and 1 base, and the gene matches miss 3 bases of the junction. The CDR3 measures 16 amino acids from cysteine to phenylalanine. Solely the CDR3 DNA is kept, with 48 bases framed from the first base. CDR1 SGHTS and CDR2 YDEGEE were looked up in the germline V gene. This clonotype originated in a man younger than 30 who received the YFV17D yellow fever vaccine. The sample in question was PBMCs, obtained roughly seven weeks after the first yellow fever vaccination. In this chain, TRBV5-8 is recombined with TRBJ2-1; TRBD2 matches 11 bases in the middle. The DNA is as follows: TGTGCCAGCAGCTCCTTAGCGGGGGGGTCCTACAATGAGCAGTTCTTC. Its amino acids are CASSSLAGGSYNEQFF.